Listed below are T cell receptor beta chains from one sample, sequenced in a study of CD8 T cells in ankylosing spondylitis. TCRdb ran MiXCR on the 5' RACE reads and lists one entry per CDR3 protein. The repertoire holds about 250,000 distinct CDR3 sequences, about 24% seen once, with more than 0.6% in the top ten. The sequencing sample was made of blood, either unsorted or a sorted T cell fraction (not recorded which). The receptors were sampled from a male donor with ankylosing spondylitis or in good health (not recorded which). Each CDR3 is given without its conserved first and last residue.

V: TRBV12-3/TRBV12-4
J: TRBJ1-3
CDR3: ASSIGLLSGNTIY

V: TRBV12-5
J: TRBJ2-7
CDR3: ASGLGVDEQY

V: TRBV20-1
J: TRBJ2-7
CDR3: SALGQLKQY

V: TRBV20-1
J: TRBJ1-5
CDR3: SVVSQTGNQPQH

V: TRBV30
J: TRBJ2-7
CDR3: AWRRQGVGTREQY

V: TRBV2
J: TRBJ2-7
CDR3: ASSVRRSHEQY

V: TRBV20-1
J: TRBJ2-7
CDR3: SARRRDHEQY

V: TRBV10-3
J: TRBJ2-1
CDR3: AISEQGASSYNEQF

V: TRBV29-1
J: TRBJ2-1
CDR3: SVEDGGQIYNEQF

V: TRBV7-2
J: TRBJ2-1
CDR3: ASSLAGWEQF

V: TRBV20-1
J: TRBJ2-7
CDR3: SAPDQGAQLRDEQY

V: TRBV5-1
J: TRBJ2-1
CDR3: ASSLETGSYNEQF

V: TRBV25-1
J: TRBJ1-1
CDR3: ASSDRAGGLRGKAF

V: TRBV7-6
J: TRBJ2-3
CDR3: ASSPRTGADTQY

V: TRBV12-3/TRBV12-4
J: TRBJ1-4
CDR3: ASSHAGDNEKLF

V: TRBV7-6
J: TRBJ2-5
CDR3: ASSDRRETQY

V: TRBV7-2
J: TRBJ2-2
CDR3: ASSFFTGELF

V: TRBV6-1
J: TRBJ2-5
CDR3: ASIGTNQETQY

V: TRBV12-3/TRBV12-4
J: TRBJ2-6
CDR3: ASSLGTVEGANVLT

V: TRBV20-1
J: TRBJ2-7
CDR3: SAVQGHEQY

V: TRBV20-1
J: TRBJ2-5
CDR3: SGSRGQETQY

V: TRBV15
J: TRBJ2-7
CDR3: ATSRVTGGSYEQY

V: TRBV20-1
J: TRBJ1-5
CDR3: FAREAGAGNQPQH

V: TRBV4-1
J: TRBJ2-5
CDR3: ASSPREDLETQY

V: TRBV20-1
J: TRBJ2-1
CDR3: SARDPGTSGYSYNEQF

V: TRBV20-1
J: TRBJ1-1
CDR3: SASPGGDTEAF

V: TRBV7-3
J: TRBJ2-7
CDR3: ASSLAGLAGYEQY

V: TRBV6-5
J: TRBJ2-3
CDR3: ASSWYLADGTDTQY

V: TRBV5-4
J: TRBJ2-1
CDR3: ASSGLGGPPYNEQF

V: TRBV12-3/TRBV12-4
J: TRBJ2-5
CDR3: ASSLITQETQY

V: TRBV21-1
J: TRBJ2-7
CDR3: ASSNVGRDGGPFPYEQY

V: TRBV6-1
J: TRBJ2-1
CDR3: ASSGEGQGSYNEQF

V: TRBV20-1
J: TRBJ2-7
CDR3: SARESTYEQY

V: TRBV6-5
J: TRBJ2-1
CDR3: ASSYSPKDRNEQF